This T cell receptor (beta chain) emerged from a study of Ad26.COV2.S vaccination and SARS-CoV-2 variants. Overall study results and limits: Reported post-vaccination CD8+ and CD4+ T cell responses to spike showed substantial breadth. People who got the vaccine or the placebo had similar non-spike TCR breadth.

Some clones are missing from TCRdb's copy, which holds only in-frame ones; the method was immunoSEQ multiplex PCR. Among approximately 240,000 clones listed, 88% were seen once. Regarding treatment: 15 to 20 received Ad26.COV2.S at low or high dose, single or two shots; about five received placebo; per-sample allocation not given. Day 63 after the first vaccine or placebo injection was the time point for sampling. Donation was by an adult aged 18-55 years who was in Boston. Details on this clone: The target antigen is unknown.

The CDR3 covers 15 residues. The V gene's germline CDR1 is MNHEY and CDR2 SVGAGI. Trimming shortened V by 4 bases and J by 8 bases, and 17 bases separated the two germline ends. The TCR comes from a person aged 18-65 years who received the Ad26.COV2.S COVID-19 vaccine or a placebo. The chain employs TRBV6-5 and TRBJ1-4; D is unresolved. The sequencing here drew on peripheral blood, taken in a trial of Ad26.COV2.S vaccine versus placebo. In DNA, the CDR3 is TGTGCCAGCAGTTCCCCGGGAGGGCCGGAAGAAAAACTGTTTTTT. It specifies CASSSPGGPEEKLFF.